Shown below are 14 T cell receptor beta chains from a single sample sequenced in a study of blood T cell repertoires in COVID-19. Clones were read by immunoSEQ multiplex PCR, and TCRdb kept only the in-frame ones, dropping some. The sample holds tens of thousands of clones, 70% to 85% seen once. The sequenced sample consisted of peripheral blood. These receptors originate from a human donor in a cohort sampled during active COVID-19.

The V call is TRBV10-3, the J call TRBJ2-2; no clear D gene. Germline lookup yields CDR1 ENHRY and CDR2 SYGVKD. V lost 0 bases and J 6 bases, leaving 5 bases between the germline ends. CDR3 size: 13 residues. The CDR3, as DNA: TGTGCCATCAGTGAGTCGCCGGCCGGGGAGCTGTTTTTT. The encoded protein is CAISESPAGELFF.

This sequence joins TRBV19 and TRBJ1-2; the D is unclear. Trimming stripped 4 bases from V and 3 bases from J, with 12 bases between. The CDR3 extends over 14 amino acids. In germline, CDR1 is LNHDA, CDR2 SQIVND (reference sequence). CDR3 in amino acids: CASSTEAGYYGYTF. As DNA, the CDR3 is TGTGCCAGTAGTACCGAGGCGGGGTACTATGGCTACACCTTC.

The chain uses TRBV7-3 and TRBJ2-3, with D possibly matching TRBD2 (6 bases). The length of the CDR3 is 14 residues. The V gene lost 5 bases and the J gene lost 8 bases, with 17 bases spanning the gap. In germline, CDR1 is SGHTA, CDR2 FQGTGA. In DNA, the CDR3 is TGTGCCAGCAGCCTCGGGACGGGGGAGGTTACGCAGTATTTT. Amino acids: CASSLGTGEVTQYF.

The chain carries TRBV28 and TRBJ1-4, with D perhaps TRBD1 (6 bases). From germline, CDR1 is MDHEN and CDR2 SYDVKM. The CDR3 has 14 amino acids. With 7 bases removed from V and 2 bases from J, the gap between germline ends came to 11 bases. Here the CDR3 reads CASTRTATNEKLFF. CDR3 DNA: TGTGCCAGCACCAGGACAGCCACTAATGAAAAACTGTTTTTT.

This clone was found once. The V gene is TRBV7-6, the J gene TRBJ2-1; 10 bases align to TRBD1. Germline values: CDR1 SGHVS, CDR2 FNYEAQ. V was pared by 6 bases and J by 6 bases, with 23 bases of the junction left unmatched. The CDR3 is made up of 20 amino acids. The CDR3: CASRGPTGGKGGSPGNEQFF. The CDR3 nucleotides are TGTGCCAGCAGGGGTCCGACAGGGGGCAAAGGCGGGAGCCCAGGCAATGAGCAGTTCTTC.

This clone was observed a handful of times. The chain uses TRBV6-6 and TRBJ1-5, with D unresolved. CDR1 MNHNY and CDR2 SVGAGI come from the germline V gene (reference sequence). Trimming left V 7 bases short and J 1 base short, with 11 bases between. CDR3 length: 14 amino acids. The chain's CDR3 is CASNGGNSNQPQHF. Written as DNA, the CDR3 is TGTGCCAGCAATGGAGGGAACAGCAATCAGCCCCAGCATTTT.

V is TRBV19 and J is TRBJ1-1, with TRBD1 identical over 9 bases. V trimming: 6 bases; J trimming: 0 bases; junction bases outside the gene matches: 11. Germline CDR1 reads LNHDA; CDR2 reads SQIVND (reference sequence). This CDR3 has 17 residues. CDR3 nucleotides: TGTGCCAGTAGGACGAGGTGGACAGGGGAAGTGAACACTGAAGCTTTCTTT. As protein: CASRTRWTGEVNTEAFF.

The J gene is TRBJ2-1, the V gene TRBV19, with TRBD2 matching 10 bases. The CDR3 totals 16 residues. J gave up 4 bases and V 4 bases, and 7 bases lay outside the gene matches. Germline loops: CDR1 LNHDA, CDR2 SQIVND (reference sequence). DNA for the CDR3: TGTGCCAGTAGTAACAGACTAGCGGGTCGGTACAATGAGCAGTTCTTC. It codes for CASSNRLAGRYNEQFF.

The genes are TRBV25-1 and TRBJ2-7; no clear D. Trimming removed 3 bases from V and 3 bases from J, with 3 bases in between. The CDR3 has 11 residues. The germline V gene encodes CDR1 MGHDK and CDR2 SYGVNS. CDR3 coding DNA: TGTGCCAGCAGTGATCACTACGAGCAGTACTTC. Its translation is CASSDHYEQYF.

The chain carries TRBV11-3 and TRBJ2-1; 10 nucleotides match TRBD2. The CDR3 covers 15 residues. Germline CDR1 is SGHNT and CDR2 is YENEEA. The J segment lost 3 bases and the V segment lost 5 bases, leaving 4 bases of the junction unmatched. In DNA form, the CDR3 reads TGTGCCAGCAGCCGCAGCGGGGGGGGCTACAATGAGCAGTTCTTC. Amino acids: CASSRSGGGYNEQFF. Complete variable domain (other parts from reference TRBV11-3 and TRBJ2-1): EAGVVQSPRYKIIEKKQPVAFWCNPISGHNTLYWYLQNLGQGPELLIRYENEEAVDDSQLPKDRFSAERLKGVDSTLKIQPAELGDSAVYLCASSRSGGGYNEQFFGPGTRLTVL.

V gene TRBV18 combines with J gene TRBJ2-5, with TRBD1 matching 9 bases. CDR3 size: 14 residues. The J segment lost 4 bases and the V segment lost 3 bases, leaving 3 bases of the junction unmatched. CDR1 and CDR2 from the germline V gene are KGHSH and LQKENI. The CDR3 bases are TGTGCCAGCTCACCCCTGGGACAGGGAGAGACCCAGTACTTC. Its protein is CASSPLGQGETQYF.

Here the CDR3 reads CASSPPPATSGGLGGEQFF. CDR3 sequence (DNA): TGTGCCAGCAGCCCCCCCCCTGCGACTAGCGGGGGACTCGGGGGTGAGCAGTTCTTC. This sequence joins TRBV3-1 (or the pseudogene TRBV3-2) and TRBJ2-1, with TRBD2 identical over 12 bases. The CDR3 covers 19 residues. In germline, CDR1 is LGHDT, CDR2 YNNKEL (reference sequence). Unmatched junction bases numbered 19, after V lost 4 bases and J lost 9 bases.

This clone was observed a single time. The CDR3: CASSPDRIASPLHF. DNA of the CDR3: TGTGCCAGCAGCCCCGACAGGATCGCTTCACCCCTCCACTTT. The chain links TRBV11-3 to TRBJ1-6; perhaps TRBD1 as D (6 bases). CDR1 and CDR2 (germline): SGHNT, YENEEA. Between the trimmed V and J ends, which lost 5 bases and 9 bases, there was a span of 14 bases. There are 14 residues in the CDR3.

This clone was recorded only once. The chain uses TRBV9 and TRBJ2-1; 7 nucleotides agree with TRBD2. The V gene's germline CDR1 is SGDLS and CDR2 YYNGEE. The CDR3 has 18 amino acids. V trimming: 3 bases; J trimming: 2 bases; junction bases outside the gene matches: 14. Here the CDR3 reads CASSGPPGAGETYNEQFF. CDR3 DNA sequence: TGTGCCAGCAGCGGCCCGCCTGGGGCGGGAGAAACCTACAATGAGCAGTTCTTC.